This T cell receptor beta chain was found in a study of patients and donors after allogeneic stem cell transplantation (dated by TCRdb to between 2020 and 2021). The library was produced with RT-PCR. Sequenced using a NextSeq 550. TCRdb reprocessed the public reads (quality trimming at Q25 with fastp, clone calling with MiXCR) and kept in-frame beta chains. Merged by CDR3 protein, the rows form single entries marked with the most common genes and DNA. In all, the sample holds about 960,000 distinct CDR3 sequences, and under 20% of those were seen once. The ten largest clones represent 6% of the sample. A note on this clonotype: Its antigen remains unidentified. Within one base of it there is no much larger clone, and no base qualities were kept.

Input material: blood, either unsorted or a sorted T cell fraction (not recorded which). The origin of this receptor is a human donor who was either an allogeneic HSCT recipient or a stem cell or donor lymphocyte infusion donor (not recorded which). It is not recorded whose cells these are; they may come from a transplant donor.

The CDR3 sequence is CASSQEVSGVYNEQFF. In nucleotides, the sequence is TGCGCCAGCAGCCAAGAAGTTAGCGGGGTGTACAATGAGCAGTTCTTC. The rearrangement joined TRBV4-3 to TRBJ2-1; 8 central nucleotides agree with TRBD2. The CDR3 measures 16 amino acids from cysteine to phenylalanine. The retained sequence is limited to the CDR3, 48 bases, with the frame set at the first base. V ends up 0 bases short and J 4 bases short, with an unmatched junction base count of 5. CDR1 LGHNA and CDR2 YSLEER are derived from the germline V gene.